The TCR beta chain described here comes from a study of CD4 and CD8 cells across lung adenocarcinoma regions (dated by TCRdb to the late 2010s). At the level of the whole study: Intratumor heterogeneity of the T cell receptor repertoire was examined by comparing tumor centers with tumor margins.

For this clonotype: The antigen this receptor binds is unknown. The sample holds no much larger clone one base away, and base qualities are not on file.

Donors were patients with localized lung adenocarcinoma, a subtype of non-small cell lung cancer. Samples were obtained from the centers of localized lung adenocarcinomas. For TCR repertoire analysis, CD4+ T cells taken from tumor tissue were profiled apart from CD8+ T cells. V is cut by 6 bases and J by 10 bases, and the space between the germline ends is 22 bases. CDR1 MNHEY and CDR2 SMNVEV are derived from the germline V gene (reference sequence). The CDR3 contains 15 residues, cysteine and phenylalanine counted. Just CDR3 DNA is preserved here, 45 bases in frame from base 1. Library preparation used PCR. Sequenced using a HiSeq X Ten. TCRdb handled the public reads itself, with Q25 trimming in fastp and clone calling in MiXCR, and kept productive beta chains. Every distinct CDR3 protein forms one entry, paired with its most common genes and DNA. This sample is represented by 25,000 or so distinct CDR3 sequences; approximately 52% of them were singletons. Jointly, the top ten make up about a fifth of the sample.

This TCR came from a male donor with lung adenocarcinoma. The CD4 and CD8 labels of this study may be unreliable. Sequencing used CD4+ T cells from the center of a lung tumor. The sample's cell subset or site, from its label and the paper: tumor center region. The V and J genes are TRBV27 and TRBJ2-4; TRBD2 is perhaps the D gene, given 5 matching bases. The CDR3 region: CASRTGFQYTDIQYF. The nucleotides are TGTGCCAGCAGGACGGGATTTCAATACACAGATATTCAGTACTTC.